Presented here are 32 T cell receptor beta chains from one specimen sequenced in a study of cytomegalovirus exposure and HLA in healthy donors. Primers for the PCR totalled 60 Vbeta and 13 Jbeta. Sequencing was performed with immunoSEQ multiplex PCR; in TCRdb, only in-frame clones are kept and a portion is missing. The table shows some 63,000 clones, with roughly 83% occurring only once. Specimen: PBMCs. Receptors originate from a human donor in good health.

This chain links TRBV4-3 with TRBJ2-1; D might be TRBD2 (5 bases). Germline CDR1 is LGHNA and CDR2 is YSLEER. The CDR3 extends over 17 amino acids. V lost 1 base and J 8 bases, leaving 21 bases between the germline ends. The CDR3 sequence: CASSQVKPGLPCDEQFF. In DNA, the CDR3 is TGCGCCAGCAGCCAAGTTAAACCCGGACTCCCGTGTGATGAGCAGTTCTTC.

This CDR3 reads CAWSVRGGLVIEQFF. In DNA, the CDR3 is TGTGCCTGGAGTGTACGTGGGGGCCTTGTAATTGAGCAGTTCTTC. The V gene is TRBV30, the J gene TRBJ2-1; D is possibly TRBD1 (6 bases). Deletions cut 0 bases from V and 9 bases from J, with 18 bases between. This CDR3 spans 15 amino acids. CDR1 is GTSNPN and CDR2 is SVGIG in the germline V gene (reference sequence).

CDR3 loop: CAWSRRGGNTEAFF. The CDR3 DNA follows: TGTGCCTGGAGTCGGCGGGGGGGAAACACTGAAGCTTTCTTT. The chain has TRBV30 and TRBJ1-1, with D perhaps matching TRBD1 (5 bases). The CDR3 extends over 14 amino acids. Germline assignment: CDR1 GTSNPN and CDR2 SVGIG (reference sequence). Trimming took off 2 bases at V and 2 bases at J, with 12 bases between the two ends.

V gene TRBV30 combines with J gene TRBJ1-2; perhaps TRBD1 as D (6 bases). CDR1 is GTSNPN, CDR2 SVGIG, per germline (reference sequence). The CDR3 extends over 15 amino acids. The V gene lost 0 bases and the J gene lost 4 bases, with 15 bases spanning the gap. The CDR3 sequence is CAWSVVGATFYGYTF. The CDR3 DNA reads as TGTGCCTGGAGTGTGGTGGGGGCCACTTTCTATGGCTACACCTTC.

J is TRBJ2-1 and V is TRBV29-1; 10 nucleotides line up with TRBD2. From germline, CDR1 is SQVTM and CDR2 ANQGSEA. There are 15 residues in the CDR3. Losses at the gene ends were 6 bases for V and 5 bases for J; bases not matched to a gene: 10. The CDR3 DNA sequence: TGCAGCGTGGACGAGTGGGGACTAGCGAACAATGAGCAGTTCTTC. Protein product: CSVDEWGLANNEQFF.

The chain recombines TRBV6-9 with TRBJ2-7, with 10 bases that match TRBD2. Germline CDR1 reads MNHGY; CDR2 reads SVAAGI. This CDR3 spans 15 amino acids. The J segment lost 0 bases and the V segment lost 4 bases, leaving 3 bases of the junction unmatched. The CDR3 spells CASSSSSGSSYEQYF. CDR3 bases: TGTGCCAGCAGTTCATCTAGCGGGAGCTCCTACGAGCAGTACTTC.

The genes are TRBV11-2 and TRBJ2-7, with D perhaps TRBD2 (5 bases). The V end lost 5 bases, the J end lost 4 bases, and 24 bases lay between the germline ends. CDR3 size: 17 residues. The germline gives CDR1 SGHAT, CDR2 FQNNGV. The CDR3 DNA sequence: TGTGCCAGCAGCCATCAGCATGGGAGTCCCGACGGTTACGAGCAGTACTTC. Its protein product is CASSHQHGSPDGYEQYF.

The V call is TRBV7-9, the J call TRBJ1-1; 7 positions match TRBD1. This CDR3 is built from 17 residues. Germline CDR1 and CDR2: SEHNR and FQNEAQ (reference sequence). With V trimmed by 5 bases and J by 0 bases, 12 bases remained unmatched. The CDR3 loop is CASSILKMDRLNTEAFF. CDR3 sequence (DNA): TGTGCCAGCAGCATACTCAAGATGGACAGGCTGAACACTGAAGCTTTCTTT.

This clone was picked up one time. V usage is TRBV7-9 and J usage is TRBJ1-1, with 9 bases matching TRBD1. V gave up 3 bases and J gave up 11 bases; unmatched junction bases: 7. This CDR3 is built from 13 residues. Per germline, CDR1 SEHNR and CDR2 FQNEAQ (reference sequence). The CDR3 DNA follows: TGTGCCAGCAGCTTGGACCGGGACAGGGATGCTTTCTTT. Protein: CASSLDRDRDAFF.

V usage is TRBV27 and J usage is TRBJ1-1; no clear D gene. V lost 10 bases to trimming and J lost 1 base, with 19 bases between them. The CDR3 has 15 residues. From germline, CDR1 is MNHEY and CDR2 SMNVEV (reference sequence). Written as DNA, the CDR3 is TGTGCCACCCGAGAGAGGGCGCGGGGGAACACTGAAGCTTTCTTT. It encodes CATRERARGNTEAFF.

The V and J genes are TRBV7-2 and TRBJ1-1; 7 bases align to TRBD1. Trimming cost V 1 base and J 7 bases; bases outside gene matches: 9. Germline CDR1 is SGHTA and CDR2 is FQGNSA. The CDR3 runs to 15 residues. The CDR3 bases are TGTGCCAGCAGCTTAGGTATAGGGGGCGTGAATGAAGCTTTCTTT. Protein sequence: CASSLGIGGVNEAFF.

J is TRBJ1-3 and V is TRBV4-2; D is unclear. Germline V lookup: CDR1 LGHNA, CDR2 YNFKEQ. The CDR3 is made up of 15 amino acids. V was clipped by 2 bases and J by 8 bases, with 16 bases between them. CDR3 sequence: CASSQQDDVAYTIYF. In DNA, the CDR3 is TGTGCCAGCAGCCAACAGGATGATGTCGCCTACACCATATATTTT.

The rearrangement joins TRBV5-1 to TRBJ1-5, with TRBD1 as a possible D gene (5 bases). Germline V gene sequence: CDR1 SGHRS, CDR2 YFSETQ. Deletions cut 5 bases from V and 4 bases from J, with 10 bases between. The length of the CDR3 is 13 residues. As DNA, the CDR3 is TGCGCCAGCAGGGAAAGGGGTAATCAGCCCCAGCATTTT. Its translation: CASRERGNQPQHF.

The CDR3 loop is CASSYGTSGGYEQYF. Here the CDR3 DNA reads TGTGCCAGCAGCTATGGGACTAGCGGGGGGTACGAGCAGTACTTC. The chain couples TRBV7-2 to TRBJ2-7; 15 bases agree with TRBD2. The V gene end was trimmed by 4 bases and the J gene end by 4 bases; junction bases not matched to a gene: 2. Per the germline V gene, CDR1 is SGHTA and CDR2 is FQGNSA. The length of the CDR3 is 15 residues.

The CDR3 region has the DNA TGCGCCAGCAGCCAAGATATTGGCCCAGGGGCCATGCCCTACCAAGAGACCCAGTACTTC. The encoded protein is CASSQDIGPGAMPYQETQYF. This chain connects TRBV4-1 to TRBJ2-5; TRBD1 might be the D (6 bases). The germline V gene encodes CDR1 MGHRA and CDR2 YSYEKL. The CDR3 has 20 amino acids. Trimming stripped 0 bases from V and 0 bases from J, with 23 bases between.

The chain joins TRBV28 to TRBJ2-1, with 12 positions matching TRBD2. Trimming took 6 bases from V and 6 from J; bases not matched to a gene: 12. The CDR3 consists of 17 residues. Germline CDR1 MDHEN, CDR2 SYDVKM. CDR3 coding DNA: TGTGCCAGCAGCCCCGATGCTAGCGGGAGGGAGGGCAATGAGCAGTTCTTC. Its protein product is CASSPDASGREGNEQFF.

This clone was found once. The CDR3 nucleotides read TGTGCCATCAGTGTGGGGGGACGCTCTGGAAACACCATATATTTT. Protein product: CAISVGGRSGNTIYF. J is TRBJ1-3 and V is TRBV10-3, with D perhaps TRBD1 (5 bases). Germline V gives CDR1 ENHRY, CDR2 SYGVKD. This CDR3 comprises 15 residues. The ends were cut back, 4 bases at V and 0 bases at J, with 10 bases in the middle.

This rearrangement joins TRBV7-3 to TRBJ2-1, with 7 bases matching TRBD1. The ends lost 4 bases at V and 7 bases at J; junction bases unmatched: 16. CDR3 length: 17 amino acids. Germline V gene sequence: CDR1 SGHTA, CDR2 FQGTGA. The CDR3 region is CASSSRAQWDSRNEQFF. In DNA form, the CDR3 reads TGTGCCAGCAGCTCTAGGGCCCAGTGGGACAGTAGAAATGAGCAGTTCTTC.

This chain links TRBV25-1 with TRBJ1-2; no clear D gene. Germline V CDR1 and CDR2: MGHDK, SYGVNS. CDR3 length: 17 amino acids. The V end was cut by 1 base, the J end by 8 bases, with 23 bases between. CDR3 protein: CASSESPGRERLEGYTF. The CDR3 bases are TGTGCCAGCAGTGAATCCCCCGGGAGGGAACGGTTGGAAGGCTACACCTTC.

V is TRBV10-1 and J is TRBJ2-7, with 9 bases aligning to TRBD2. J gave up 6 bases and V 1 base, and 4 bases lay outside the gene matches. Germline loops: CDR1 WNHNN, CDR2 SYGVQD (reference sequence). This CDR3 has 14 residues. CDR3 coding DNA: TGCGCCAGCAGTGAGTTCAGCGGGAGGTGCGAGCAGTACTTC. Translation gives CASSEFSGRCEQYF.

CDR3 DNA sequence: TGCGCCAGCAGCTTGACATTAGCGGGAGGGCGCCACGAGCAGTACTTC. It specifies CASSLTLAGGRHEQYF. The chain carries TRBV5-1 and TRBJ2-7; 11 positions agree with TRBD2. The V gene's germline CDR1 is SGHRS and CDR2 YFSETQ. The CDR3 consists of 16 residues. Losses at the gene ends were 1 base for V and 5 bases for J; bases not matched to a gene: 8.

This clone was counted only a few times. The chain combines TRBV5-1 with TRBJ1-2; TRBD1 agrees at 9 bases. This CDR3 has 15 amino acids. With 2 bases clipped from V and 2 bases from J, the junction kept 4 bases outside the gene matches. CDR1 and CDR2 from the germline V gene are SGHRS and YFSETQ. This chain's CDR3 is CASSFEGQGNYGYTF. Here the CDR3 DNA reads TGCGCCAGCAGCTTTGAAGGACAGGGGAACTATGGCTACACCTTC.

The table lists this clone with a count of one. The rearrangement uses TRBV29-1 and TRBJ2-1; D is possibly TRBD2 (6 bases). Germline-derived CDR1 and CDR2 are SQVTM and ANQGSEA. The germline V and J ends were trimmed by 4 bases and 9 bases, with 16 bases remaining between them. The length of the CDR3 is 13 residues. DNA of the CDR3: TGCAGCGTTGGGGGCTCTGCGGGAAGTGAGCAGTTCTTC. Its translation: CSVGGSAGSEQFF.

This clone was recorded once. The CDR3 protein is CVAKNRDSENYGYTF. The CDR3 nucleotides read TGTGTGGCCAAAAACCGGGACAGCGAAAACTATGGCTACACCTTC. The chain couples TRBV7-9 to TRBJ1-2; 7 nucleotides align to TRBD1. From germline, CDR1 is SEHNR and CDR2 FQNEAQ (reference sequence). This CDR3 is 15 amino acids long.

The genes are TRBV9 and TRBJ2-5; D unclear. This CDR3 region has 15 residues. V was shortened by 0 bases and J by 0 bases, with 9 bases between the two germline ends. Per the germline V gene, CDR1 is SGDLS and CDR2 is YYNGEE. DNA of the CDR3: TGTGCCAGCAGCGTAGACGTCGGGTACCAAGAGACCCAGTACTTC. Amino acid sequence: CASSVDVGYQETQYF. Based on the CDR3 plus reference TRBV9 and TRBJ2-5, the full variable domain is DSGVTQTPKHLITATGQRVTLRCSPRSGDLSVYWYQQSLDQGLQFLIQYYNGEERAKGNILERFSAQQFPDLHSELNLSSLELGDSALYFCASSVDVGYQETQYFGPGTRLLVL.

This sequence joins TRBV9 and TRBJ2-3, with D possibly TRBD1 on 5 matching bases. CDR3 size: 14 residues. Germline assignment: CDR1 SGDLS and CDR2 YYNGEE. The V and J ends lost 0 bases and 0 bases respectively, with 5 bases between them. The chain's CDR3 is CASSVAGSTDTQYF. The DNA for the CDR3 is TGTGCCAGCAGCGTAGCAGGGAGCACAGATACGCAGTATTTT. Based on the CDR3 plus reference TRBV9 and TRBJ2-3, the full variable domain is DSGVTQTPKHLITATGQRVTLRCSPRSGDLSVYWYQQSLDQGLQFLIQYYNGEERAKGNILERFSAQQFPDLHSELNLSSLELGDSALYFCASSVAGSTDTQYFGPGTRLTVL.

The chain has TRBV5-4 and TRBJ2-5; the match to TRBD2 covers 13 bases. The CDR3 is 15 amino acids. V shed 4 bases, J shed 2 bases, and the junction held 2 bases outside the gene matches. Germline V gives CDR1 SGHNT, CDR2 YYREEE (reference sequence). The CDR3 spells CASSAGLAGQETQYF. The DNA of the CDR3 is TGTGCCAGCAGCGCGGGACTAGCGGGACAAGAGACCCAGTACTTC. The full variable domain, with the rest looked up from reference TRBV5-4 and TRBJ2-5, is ETGVTQSPTHLIKTRGQQVTLRCSSQSGHNTVSWYQQALGQGPQFIFQYYREEENGRGNFPPRFSGLQFPNYSSELNVNALELDDSALYLCASSAGLAGQETQYFGPGTRLLVL.

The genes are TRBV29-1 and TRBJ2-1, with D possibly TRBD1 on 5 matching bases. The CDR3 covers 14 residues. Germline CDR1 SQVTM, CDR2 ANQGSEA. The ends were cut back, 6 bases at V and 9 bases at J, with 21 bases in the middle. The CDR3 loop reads CSVPGSPGLSEQFF. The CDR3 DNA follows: TGCAGCGTGCCCGGTTCGCCAGGGCTGTCTGAGCAGTTCTTC.

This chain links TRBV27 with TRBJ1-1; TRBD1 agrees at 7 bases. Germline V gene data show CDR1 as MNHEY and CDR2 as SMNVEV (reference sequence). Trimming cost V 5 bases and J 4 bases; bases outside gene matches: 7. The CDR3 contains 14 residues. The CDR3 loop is CASSRTGVVTEAFF. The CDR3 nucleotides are TGTGCCAGCAGTCGAACAGGGGTGGTCACTGAAGCTTTCTTT.

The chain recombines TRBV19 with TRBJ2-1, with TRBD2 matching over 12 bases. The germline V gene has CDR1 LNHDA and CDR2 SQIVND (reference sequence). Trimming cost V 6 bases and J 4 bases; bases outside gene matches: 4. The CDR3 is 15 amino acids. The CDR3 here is CASRRTSGTYNEQFF. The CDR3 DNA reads TGTGCCAGTAGACGGACTAGCGGGACTTACAATGAGCAGTTCTTC.

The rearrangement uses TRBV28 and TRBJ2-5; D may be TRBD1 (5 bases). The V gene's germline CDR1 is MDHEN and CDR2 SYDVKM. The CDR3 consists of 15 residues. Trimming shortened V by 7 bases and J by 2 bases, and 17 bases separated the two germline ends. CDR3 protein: CASNKGQAEQETQYF. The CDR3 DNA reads TGTGCCAGCAATAAGGGGCAGGCGGAACAAGAGACCCAGTACTTC.

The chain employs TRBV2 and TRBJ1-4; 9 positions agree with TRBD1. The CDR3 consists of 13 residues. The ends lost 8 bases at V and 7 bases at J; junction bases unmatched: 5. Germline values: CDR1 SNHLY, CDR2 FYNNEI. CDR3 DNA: TGTGCCAGCGGCGGACAGGGGTTTGAAAAACTGTTTTTT. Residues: CASGGQGFEKLFF.